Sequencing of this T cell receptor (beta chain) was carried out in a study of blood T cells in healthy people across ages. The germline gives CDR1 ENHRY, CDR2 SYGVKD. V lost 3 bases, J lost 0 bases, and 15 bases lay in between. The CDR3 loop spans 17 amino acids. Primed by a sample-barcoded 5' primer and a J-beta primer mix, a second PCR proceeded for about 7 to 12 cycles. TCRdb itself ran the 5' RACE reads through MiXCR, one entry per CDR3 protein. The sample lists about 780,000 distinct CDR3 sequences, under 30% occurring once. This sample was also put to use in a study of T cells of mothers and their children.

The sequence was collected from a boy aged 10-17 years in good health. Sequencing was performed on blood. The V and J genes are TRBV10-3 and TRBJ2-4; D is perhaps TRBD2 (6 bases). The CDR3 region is CAISEGRRGLAKNIQYF. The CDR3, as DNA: TGTGCCATCAGTGAAGGAAGGCGGGGCCTAGCCAAAAACATTCAGTACTTC.